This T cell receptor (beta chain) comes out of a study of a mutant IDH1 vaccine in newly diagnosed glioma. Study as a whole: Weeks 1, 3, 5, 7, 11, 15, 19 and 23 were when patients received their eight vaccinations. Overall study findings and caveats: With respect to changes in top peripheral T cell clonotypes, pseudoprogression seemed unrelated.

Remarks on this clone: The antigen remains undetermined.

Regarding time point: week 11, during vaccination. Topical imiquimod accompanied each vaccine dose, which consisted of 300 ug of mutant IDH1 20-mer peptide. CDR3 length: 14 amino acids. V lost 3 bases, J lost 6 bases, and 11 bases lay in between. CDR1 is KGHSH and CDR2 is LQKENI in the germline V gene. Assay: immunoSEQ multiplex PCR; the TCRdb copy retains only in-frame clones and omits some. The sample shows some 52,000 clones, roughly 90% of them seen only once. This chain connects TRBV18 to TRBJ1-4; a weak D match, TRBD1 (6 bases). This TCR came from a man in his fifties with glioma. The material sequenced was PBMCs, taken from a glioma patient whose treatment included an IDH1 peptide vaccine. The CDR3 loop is CASSPNTGHEKLFF. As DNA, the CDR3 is TGTGCCAGCTCACCGAATACAGGGCATGAAAAACTGTTTTTT.